These 12 T cell receptor beta chains came from one sample sequenced in a study of CD8+CD57+ T cells in acquired aplastic anemia. Before being chosen for sequencing, patients had shown CD8+CD57+ cell expansion by flow cytometry. Researchers used genomic DNA as the template to profile TCR beta VDJ and CDR3. TCRdb re-called the reads through MiXCR, storing one row per CDR3 protein. Counted here are under 350,000 distinct CDR3 sequences, under 65% occurring once; the ten biggest clones make up approximately 1.3%. The sample was sorted CD4+, CD8+, or CD8+CD57+ T cells (not recorded which) from PBMCs. The source is a human donor with aplastic anemia.

The chain has TRBV20-1 and TRBJ2-7; TRBD1 matches 9 bases. The DNA end lines up better with TRBJ2-5; the J call may be wrong. The CDR3 covers 18 residues. The germline V gene has CDR1 DFQATT and CDR2 SNEGSKA (reference sequence). The CDR3 nucleotides read TGCAGTGCTAACAAACCGGGACAGGGACAGGGAGGGAAAGAGACCCAGTACTTC. Translation: CSANKPGQGQGGKETQYF.

V is TRBV20-1 and J is TRBJ2-7; D not resolved. Trimming cost V 3 bases and J 0 bases, with 6 bases left between them. CDR1 and CDR2 (germline): DFQATT, SNEGSKA (reference sequence). The CDR3 loop spans 12 amino acids. CDR3 region: CSASTPSYEQYF. The CDR3 coding sequence is TGCAGTGCTAGCACACCCTCCTACGAGCAGTACTTC.

J is TRBJ1-2 and V is TRBV3-1; 7 bases match TRBD1. CDR3 length equals 19 residues. V lost 0 bases to trimming and J lost 1 base; unmatched junction nucleotides: 14. The germline CDR1 and CDR2 sequences are LGHDT and YNNKEL (reference sequence). This chain's CDR3 is CASSQEGRGQSPFNYGYTF. In DNA form, the CDR3 reads TGTGCCAGCAGCCAAGAGGGACGGGGACAGTCCCCATTTAACTATGGCTACACCTTC.

The CDR3 region has the DNA TGCAGTGCTAGAGTCCGGGAGGCGGGGGGCACAGATACGCAGTATTTT. Amino acids: CSARVREAGGTDTQYF. The chain is built from TRBV20-1 and TRBJ2-3; TRBD2 agrees at 7 bases. The germline V gene encodes CDR1 DFQATT and CDR2 SNEGSKA (reference sequence). CDR3 length: 16 residues. The junction had 8 bases not matched to a gene; V was cut back by 1 base and J by 1 base.

In its sample, this clonotype was seen many times. As DNA, the CDR3 is TGTGCCAGCAGCCAAGACACAGCGGGAGTAACCGGGGAGCTGTTTTTT. Translated: CASSQDTAGVTGELFF. This chain links TRBV4-2 with TRBJ2-2, with TRBD2 matching over 8 bases. Germline V gene lookup returns CDR1 LGHNA and CDR2 YNFKEQ. The CDR3 spans 16 residues. V gave up 0 bases and J gave up 5 bases; unmatched junction bases: 5.

The chain couples TRBV30 to TRBJ1-6; D is perhaps TRBD1 (5 bases). The CDR3 spans 14 residues. Germline V lookup: CDR1 GTSNPN, CDR2 SVGIG (reference sequence). V lost 5 bases and J 7 bases, leaving 15 bases between the germline ends. The DNA of the CDR3 is TGTGCCTGGTCGCTAAAGGGGCCAAATTCACCCCTCCACTTT. As protein: CAWSLKGPNSPLHF.

This clonotype was observed many times. This chain uses TRBV6-5 with TRBJ1-6, with 9 bases lining up with TRBD1. The CDR3 length is 16 residues. V lost 6 bases, J lost 8 bases, and 11 bases stayed unmatched. CDR1 is MNHEY, CDR2 SVGAGI, per germline. The CDR3 here is CASSSQATGGYSPLHF. The CDR3 DNA follows: TGTGCCAGCAGCTCCCAAGCGACAGGGGGATATTCACCCCTCCACTTT.

This chain connects TRBV7-6 to TRBJ2-7, with 9 positions matching TRBD2. The junction had 13 bases not matched to a gene; V was cut back by 6 bases and J by 13 bases. Per germline, CDR1 SGHVS and CDR2 FNYEAQ. The CDR3 runs to 13 residues. Written as DNA, the CDR3 is TGTGCCAGCAGTGGGGGGCGCGGGAGGGCCCCATACTTC. It translates to CASSGGRGRAPYF.

The chain uses TRBV5-1 and TRBJ1-4, with D tentatively TRBD1 (5 bases). CDR1 and CDR2 from the germline V gene are SGHRS and YFSETQ. V shed 0 bases and J shed 7 bases, with 13 bases lying between them. The CDR3 contains 15 residues. The DNA for the CDR3 is TGCGCCAGCAGCTTGGGGACATCTCCGGGTGAAAAACTGTTTTTT. Translation gives CASSLGTSPGEKLFF.

With regard to this clonotype: Relative to the germline gene, one junction end is altered; a read error may explain this. CDR3 loop: CASSLVPQGAGYTF. The CDR3 DNA reads as TGTGCTAGCAGCTTAGTACCCCAAGGGGCTGGCTACACCTTC. This sequence joins TRBV7-7 and TRBJ1-2; a weak D match, TRBD1 (5 bases). CDR1 and CDR2 (germline): SSHAT, FNYEAQ (reference sequence). The CDR3 contains 14 residues.

This clonotype has at least ten counts. The V and J genes are TRBV3-1 and TRBJ1-6, with D maybe TRBD1 (5 bases). This CDR3 has 14 residues. Germline CDR1 and CDR2: LGHDT and YNNKEL (reference sequence). V gave up 4 bases and J gave up 7 bases, with 11 bases separating them. The CDR3 DNA reads as TGTGCCAGCAGCCCTCAGGGCAGGAATTCACCCCTCCACTTT. Protein sequence: CASSPQGRNSPLHF. Supplemented by reference TRBV3-1 and TRBJ1-6, the full variable domain reads DTAVSQTPKYLVTQMGNDKSIKCEQNLGHDTMYWYKQDSKKFLKIMFSYNNKELIINETVPNRFSPKSPDKAHLNLHINSLELGDSAVYFCASSPQGRNSPLHFGNGTRLTVT.

This clonotype has a count of ten or more. This chain links TRBV7-6 with TRBJ1-1, with D uncertain. The CDR3 has 15 residues. Germline V gene data show CDR1 as SGHVS and CDR2 as FNYEAQ. V was trimmed by 1 base and J by 4 bases, leaving 13 bases between them. The CDR3 loop is CASSLGPRLGTEAFF. The CDR3 coding sequence is TGTGCCAGCAGCTTAGGGCCCCGCTTAGGCACTGAAGCTTTCTTT.